This entry is about one TCR beta chain. Its target is not known. The CDR3 contains 14 residues. Germline V lookup: CDR1 SQVTM, CDR2 ANQGSEA. Losses at the gene ends were 4 bases for V and 0 bases for J; bases not matched to a gene: 5. The data derive from a study of beta chain features in type 1 diabetes. The study's findings and limits: Insertions were fewer and deletions more numerous at VDJ junctions in type 1 diabetes patients. Possibly, sequencing cDNA over-represented cells that had high TCR expression levels. People with Type 1 diabetes carried modestly yet significantly shorter TCRB CDR3s in all four CD4+ subsets. Equally in patients and controls, shorter templates might have been favored by PCR.

Reverse transcribing all isolated RNA meant expressed TCRB transcripts were sequenced. The table came from immunoSEQ multiplex PCR; TCRdb's copy has only in-frame clones and leaves some out. The sample lists around 430,000 clones; approximately 30% were seen once. The receptor's source is a man in his late teens or twenties in good health. This chain links TRBV29-1 with TRBJ1-2, with 7 nucleotides matching TRBD1. The specimen sequenced was naive CD4+ T cells from blood. In DNA, the CDR3 is TGCAGCGTTGCGGGGACAGCTTCTAACTATGGCTACACCTTC. Residues: CSVAGTASNYGYTF.